This T cell receptor beta chain appears in the sequencing data of a study of blood T cell repertoires in COVID-19. This clone was seen more than once but under ten times. Clones were sequenced by immunoSEQ multiplex PCR, and TCRdb holds only the in-frame ones, with some missing. The table has 200,000 to 300,000 clones, 80% to 90% seen once. The germline V gene encodes CDR1 MNHEY and CDR2 SVGEGT. Trimming removed 6 bases from V and 3 bases from J; junction bases left unmatched: 7. The CDR3 is 14 amino acids. The rearrangement links TRBV6-2 or TRBV6-3 to TRBJ2-7, with 8 positions matching TRBD2. The TCR sequence derives from a woman in her 30s with acute COVID-19. The sequencing input was PBMCs or T cells enriched from blood (not recorded which). The CDR3 spells CASSLSGALYEQYF. CDR3 nucleotides: TGTGCCAGCAGCCTTAGCGGGGCCCTCTACGAGCAGTACTTC.